The TCR beta chain under discussion was sequenced for a study of vaccination effects on CD4 cells after COVID-19. Study conclusions and caveats: In vaccinees who were healthy, merely 1 out of 255 vaccine-induced clones cross-reacted with common cold coronaviruses.

Germline V lookup: CDR1 GTSNPN, CDR2 SVGIG (reference sequence). Deletions cut 0 bases from V and 2 bases from J, with 11 bases between. The CDR3 covers 15 residues. Pools of viral peptides were used by the ViraFEST assay to expand antigen-specific CD4+ T cells ahead of sequencing. The authors isolated CD4+ T cells after 10 days of culture. Vaccination of participants consisted of two doses of either the BNT162b2 or mRNA-1273 vaccine. Half-medium exchanges with IL-2 medium took place on days 3 and 7. Profiling relied on immunoSEQ multiplex PCR, and the TCRdb table lists in-frame clones only, not all of them. The sample yields 70,000 to 95,000 clones, about three quarters seen once. In regard to this clone: Its antigen remains unidentified.

This TCR was recovered from a human donor who received a COVID-19 vaccine. Sample: CD4+ T cells from PBMCs cultured with HCoV-OC43 spike peptides, taken after COVID-19 vaccination. Subset specified: HCoV-OC43 spike overlapping peptide pool stimulation. The chain couples TRBV30 to TRBJ2-1; D unresolved. Written as DNA, the CDR3 is TGTGCCTGGAGTGTATTCCAGCCCCCCTACAATGAGCAGTTCTTC. This sequence encodes CAWSVFQPPYNEQFF.